The 26 T cell receptor beta chains below all came from one sample that was sequenced in a study of OX40 agonist ivuxolimab in advanced cancers. Method: immunoSEQ multiplex PCR; TCRdb's copy keeps in-frame clones and lacks some. The sample contains about 50,000 clones, approximately 77% of which appear only once. The sample in question was CD4+ or CD8+ T cells sorted from blood, obtained in a trial of the OX40 agonist ivuxolimab. Every receptor here comes from an adult with an advanced solid tumor such as melanoma, head and neck, liver or kidney cancer.

The chain carries TRBV5-1 and TRBJ1-1; maybe TRBD1 (5 bases). Trimming took off 2 bases at V and 7 bases at J, with 15 bases between the two ends. Germline values: CDR1 SGHRS, CDR2 YFSETQ. The CDR3 totals 14 residues. CDR3 protein: CASSFQGAEGEAFF. The CDR3 DNA reads TGCGCCAGCAGCTTTCAAGGGGCGGAGGGTGAAGCTTTCTTT.

The rearrangement links TRBV5-8 to TRBJ2-7; TRBD1 is a possible D gene (5 bases). Trimming stripped 2 bases from V and 3 bases from J, with 15 bases between. CDR1 and CDR2 from the germline V gene are SGHTS and YDEGEE. The CDR3 runs to 15 residues. The CDR3 spells CASSLSRQTIYEQYF. The CDR3 bases are TGTGCCAGCAGCTTAAGCAGACAGACCATCTACGAGCAGTACTTC. Using reference TRBV5-8 and TRBJ2-7 for the parts outside the CDR3, the full variable domain is EAGVTQSPTHLIKTRGQQATLRCSPISGHTSVYWYQQALGLGLQFLLWYDEGEERNRGNFPPRFSGRQFPNYSSELNVNALELEDSALYLCASSLSRQTIYEQYFGPGTRLTVT.

This clone was counted a few times. The CDR3 DNA reads as TGTGCCAGCAGCTTAGTTACAGGGGGCGCAGATACGCAGTATTTT. It encodes CASSLVTGGADTQYF. The rearrangement links TRBV5-4 to TRBJ2-3; 9 nucleotides agree with TRBD1. The CDR3 is 15 residues long. The V and J ends lost 2 bases and 4 bases, in that order; junction bases with no gene match: 5. Germline V gene data show CDR1 as SGHNT and CDR2 as YYREEE (reference sequence). The variable domain in full, with the rest retrieved from reference TRBV5-4 and TRBJ2-3, is ETGVTQSPTHLIKTRGQQVTLRCSSQSGHNTVSWYQQALGQGPQFIFQYYREEENGRGNFPPRFSGLQFPNYSSELNVNALELDDSALYLCASSLVTGGADTQYFGPGTRLTVL.

In this sample, this clone turned up a few times. This sequence joins TRBV2 and TRBJ2-7; 9 bases are a match to TRBD1. This CDR3 has 15 residues. Germline V gene data show CDR1 as SNHLY and CDR2 as FYNNEI. The ends lost 6 bases at V and 3 bases at J; junction bases unmatched: 9. The CDR3 DNA reads as TGTGCCAGCAGCCCGACAGGGGGAACAGTCTACGAGCAGTACTTC. It translates to CASSPTGGTVYEQYF.

This chain joins TRBV4-1 and TRBJ2-1; TRBD2 aligns across 12 bases. The junction had 9 bases not matched to a gene; V was cut back by 4 bases and J by 8 bases. The CDR3 covers 16 residues. Germline V gene data show CDR1 as MGHRA and CDR2 as YSYEKL. The CDR3 DNA follows: TGCGCCAGCAGCCCGTTTGCTAGCGGGAGGGCCCATGAGCAGTTCTTC. It codes for CASSPFASGRAHEQFF.

The V and J genes are TRBV7-2 and TRBJ2-3, with unresolved D. Deletions cut 2 bases from V and 6 bases from J, with 9 bases between. The CDR3 has 13 residues. CDR1 is SGHTA, CDR2 FQGNSA, per germline. CDR3 sequence (DNA): TGTGCCAGCAGCTTACAACAAGTGGATACGCAGTATTTT. Encoded protein: CASSLQQVDTQYF.

This CDR3 reads CASSESVQTTAFF. The CDR3 nucleotides are TGTGCCAGCAGTGAATCCGTCCAGACTACGGCTTTCTTT. This chain uses TRBV6-1 with TRBJ1-1; D unclear. CDR1 and CDR2 from the germline V gene are MNHNS and SASEGT. CDR3 length: 13 residues. The V end lost 2 bases, the J end lost 11 bases, and 15 bases lay between the germline ends.

This clone was seen once. One junction end does not reproduce the germline sequence, and a read error may be involved. This chain connects TRBV25-1 to TRBJ1-2, with 9 bases aligning to TRBD1. CDR1 is MGHDK and CDR2 is SYGVNS in the germline V gene. The CDR3 totals 13 residues. In DNA form, the CDR3 reads TGTGCCAGCAGTGGCCGGACAGGGGATGCCCCCAGCTTC. It specifies CASSGRTGDAPSF.

This clone has just a few counts. The rearrangement joins TRBV18 to TRBJ1-4, with TRBD1 matching over 8 bases. The CDR3 spans 15 residues. CDR1 is KGHSH and CDR2 is LQKENI in the germline V gene. The V and J ends lost 1 base and 7 bases, in that order; junction bases with no gene match: 5. CDR3 sequence (DNA): TGTGCCAGCTCACCACAGGACAGGGTCGGTGAAAAACTGTTTTTT. Its translation is CASSPQDRVGEKLFF. Full variable domain (remainder filled in from reference TRBV18 and TRBJ1-4): NAGVMQNPRHLVRRRGQEARLRCSPMKGHSHVYWYRQLPEEGLKFMVYLQKENIIDESGMPKERFSAEFPKEGPSILRIQQVVRGDSAAYFCASSPQDRVGEKLFFGSGTQLSVL.

This clone was counted once. The chain employs TRBV28 and TRBJ1-1; the D gene is possibly TRBD1 (6 bases). V was shortened by 6 bases and J by 3 bases, with 14 bases between the two germline ends. From germline, CDR1 is MDHEN and CDR2 SYDVKM. The CDR3 is 14 amino acids. CDR3 residues: CASSSTGFDTEAFF. The CDR3 bases are TGTGCCAGCAGCTCGACAGGATTCGACACTGAAGCTTTCTTT.

The V gene is TRBV5-1, the J gene TRBJ2-2; 7 bases fit TRBD2. Germline trimming cut 7 bases from V and 3 bases from J; bases unmatched to any gene: 9. CDR1 SGHRS and CDR2 YFSETQ come from the germline V gene. This CDR3 is 15 amino acids long. The CDR3, as DNA: TGCGCCAGCGGCTACACTAGCGTTTACACCGGGGAGCTGTTTTTT. Amino acids: CASGYTSVYTGELFF.

The genes are TRBV30 and TRBJ1-1, with D possibly matching TRBD1 (5 bases). Trimming left V 5 bases short and J 1 base short, with 11 bases between. The CDR3 is 13 amino acids. Germline V gene data show CDR1 as GTSNPN and CDR2 as SVGIG (reference sequence). CDR3 residues: CAWGGRSNTEAFF. The CDR3 DNA follows: TGTGCCTGGGGGGGACGGTCGAACACTGAAGCTTTCTTT.

The chain joins TRBV10-1 to TRBJ2-3, with 10 bases fitting TRBD2. The V segment lost 0 bases and the J segment 7 bases; nucleotides outside the gene matches: 10. Germline V gene sequence: CDR1 WNHNN, CDR2 SYGVQD (reference sequence). The CDR3 has 17 amino acids. CDR3 nucleotide sequence: TGCGCCAGCAGTGAGTCGAGGAGCGGGAGGGCTGCAAATACGCAGTATTTT. Encoded protein: CASSESRSGRAANTQYF.

The chain is built from TRBV7-2 and TRBJ2-7, with 8 bases identical to TRBD2. Germline V CDR1 and CDR2: SGHTA, FQGNSA. Trimming at V came to 3 bases and at J to 0 bases, leaving 1 base not matched to a gene. The CDR3 sequence is 14 residues long. For the CDR3, the DNA is TGTGCCAGCAGCTTCAGCGGGAGCTCCTACGAGCAGTACTTC. Its translation: CASSFSGSSYEQYF.

This clone was counted a single time. This sequence joins TRBV27 and TRBJ2-3, with 8 nucleotides matching TRBD1. The CDR3 length is 16 residues. Per germline, CDR1 MNHEY and CDR2 SMNVEV (reference sequence). Trimming at V came to 1 base and at J to 6 bases, leaving 9 bases not matched to a gene. DNA for the CDR3: TGTGCCAGCAGTTTATGGGGGGCAGGGGGCGGTGATACGCAGTATTTT. As protein: CASSLWGAGGGDTQYF.

By sample fraction, this clone is medium-sized. The V and J genes are TRBV18 and TRBJ1-1; maybe TRBD1 (5 bases). The CDR3 covers 16 residues. V lost 3 bases to trimming and J lost 4 bases, with 18 bases between them. From germline, CDR1 is KGHSH and CDR2 LQKENI. Here the CDR3 reads CASSPNPLGGSTEAFF. CDR3 bases: TGTGCCAGCTCACCCAACCCTCTGGGGGGGTCCACTGAAGCTTTCTTT.

Only one count was recorded for this clone. This sequence joins TRBV28 and TRBJ1-3, with 8 bases matching TRBD1. V lost 4 bases, J lost 3 bases, and 8 bases stayed unmatched. This CDR3 spans 16 amino acids. The germline CDR1 and CDR2 sequences are MDHEN and SYDVKM. As DNA, the CDR3 is TGTGCCAGCAGTTCCTGGACAGGGAAAGTTGGAAACACCATATATTTT. This encodes CASSSWTGKVGNTIYF. Full variable domain (outside the CDR3, taken from reference TRBV28 and TRBJ1-3): DVKVTQSSRYLVKRTGEKVFLECVQDMDHENMFWYRQDPGLGLRLIYFSYDVKMKEKGDIPEGYSVSREKKERFSLILESASTNQTSMYLCASSSWTGKVGNTIYFGEGSWLTVV.

V usage is TRBV7-2 and J usage is TRBJ2-7, with D hard to call. The germline V gene encodes CDR1 SGHTA and CDR2 FQGNSA. The CDR3 covers 15 residues. Trimming took 0 bases from V and 1 from J, leaving 10 bases between them. The CDR3 region is CASSLAPAKSYEQYF. DNA of the CDR3: TGTGCCAGCAGCTTAGCCCCAGCGAAATCCTACGAGCAGTACTTC.

This chain joins TRBV27 and TRBJ1-2; TRBD1 matches 7 bases. The germline CDR1 and CDR2 sequences are MNHEY and SMNVEV (reference sequence). J was trimmed by 0 bases and V by 6 bases; bases with no gene match: 10. The CDR3 loop spans 16 amino acids. The CDR3 nucleotides read TGTGCCAGCAGCTTTGTCGACAGGGTAGCTAACTATGGCTACACCTTC. The encoded protein is CASSFVDRVANYGYTF.

V is TRBV5-8 and J is TRBJ1-1, with D unresolved. Deletions cut 0 bases from V and 4 bases from J, with 10 bases between. Germline loops: CDR1 SGHTS, CDR2 YDEGEE. The CDR3 contains 14 residues. The CDR3 spells CASSLAVVSTEAFF. The CDR3 DNA follows: TGTGCCAGCAGCTTGGCCGTGGTCAGCACTGAAGCTTTCTTT. The variable domain in full, completed from reference TRBV5-8 and TRBJ1-1, reads EAGVTQSPTHLIKTRGQQATLRCSPISGHTSVYWYQQALGLGLQFLLWYDEGEERNRGNFPPRFSGRQFPNYSSELNVNALELEDSALYLCASSLAVVSTEAFFGQGTRLTVV.

The V gene is TRBV18, the J gene TRBJ1-5; D unclear. Trimming removed 2 bases at V and 8 bases at J, with 10 bases between. The CDR3 is 13 amino acids. Germline V gene lookup returns CDR1 KGHSH and CDR2 LQKENI. As DNA, the CDR3 is TGTGCCAGCTCACCAATCCCCGGCAAGCCCCAGCATTTT. Protein product: CASSPIPGKPQHF.

The gene calls are TRBV6-5 and TRBJ2-3; 7 nucleotides agree with TRBD2. Germline CDR1 MNHEY, CDR2 SVGAGI. Unmatched junction bases numbered 8, after V lost 2 bases and J lost 6 bases. The CDR3 extends over 15 amino acids. The CDR3 nucleotides are TGTGCCAGCAGTTACGGCGGGAGTGGGGGGGATACGCAGTATTTT. Translated: CASSYGGSGGDTQYF.

This clone was detected only a few times. The chain uses TRBV27 and TRBJ2-2; D might be TRBD1 (6 bases). Trimming left V 1 base short and J 4 bases short, with 16 bases between. This CDR3 has 17 amino acids. Germline values: CDR1 MNHEY, CDR2 SMNVEV (reference sequence). This CDR3 is CASSLYPPTGFTGELFF. The DNA for the CDR3 is TGTGCCAGCAGTTTATATCCCCCCACAGGGTTCACCGGGGAGCTGTTTTTT.

The gene calls are TRBV11-1 and TRBJ2-5; 11 bases match TRBD2. V lost 5 bases to trimming and J lost 3 bases; unmatched junction nucleotides: 14. CDR1 SGHAT and CDR2 FQDESV come from the germline V gene (reference sequence). The CDR3 contains 18 residues. CDR3 sequence: CASSPGVAGGPLKETQYF. CDR3 sequence (DNA): TGTGCCAGCAGCCCCGGAGTAGCGGGAGGGCCTTTAAAAGAGACCCAGTACTTC.

The chain couples TRBV18 to TRBJ2-2, with D perhaps TRBD1 or TRBD2 (5 bases each). The germline V gene has CDR1 KGHSH and CDR2 LQKENI. The length of the CDR3 is 15 residues. V dropped 2 bases and J dropped 4 bases, with 11 bases sitting between them. The CDR3 region is CASSPGTYITGELFF. DNA for the CDR3: TGTGCCAGCTCACCAGGGACCTACATCACCGGGGAGCTGTTTTTT.

There are a few counts of this clone. This chain joins TRBV27 and TRBJ2-5; 7 positions agree with TRBD1. V shed 8 bases and J 0 bases; nucleotides not matched to a gene: 6. There are 14 residues in the CDR3. CDR1 and CDR2 from the germline V gene are MNHEY and SMNVEV (reference sequence). The CDR3 DNA reads TGTGCCAGCCGCGACAGGGTGTACCAAGAGACCCAGTACTTC. It codes for CASRDRVYQETQYF.